This T cell receptor (beta chain) was recorded in a study of blood T cells in healthy people across ages. Study findings and constraints: Roughly linearly, TCR beta diversity per million T cells fell as age increased.

This clonotype was found many times. What it recognizes is unknown. V lost 4 bases and J lost 8, with 15 bases in between. Germline assignment: CDR1 MNHNS and CDR2 SASEGT. This CDR3 has 14 residues. The second PCR ran about 6 to 12 cycles with a sample-barcoded 5' primer and J-beta primers. A single record per CDR3 protein comes from TCRdb applying MiXCR to the 5' RACE reads. Here the sample spans about 730,000 distinct CDR3 sequences, 40% to 45% being singletons. This chain connects TRBV6-1 to TRBJ2-1; the D is unclear. Sequences were obtained from blood. The sequence was obtained from a woman aged 60-70 years in good health. The CDR3 spells CASSVPLGSDEQFF. As DNA, the CDR3 is TGTGCCAGCAGTGTCCCCTTAGGTTCGGATGAGCAGTTCTTC.